These 21 T cell receptor beta chains came from one sample sequenced in a study of blood T cell repertoires in COVID-19 (TCRdb year 2020). Library construction relied on the immunoSEQ multiplex PCR assay. Here the immuneACCESS table is served through TCRdb, limited to in-frame sequences with V and J called. Missing clones are a known gap in these copies; in checked studies unresolved V genes cover under half, and the rest lacks a known reason. The sample yields approximately 170,000 clones; approximately 84% were counted once. The ten largest clones add up to 2.5% to 3.5% of the sample. The sequenced sample consisted of PBMCs or T cells enriched from blood (not recorded which). The receptors originated from a woman aged 25 to 39 who had recovered from COVID-19.

V usage is TRBV15 and J usage is TRBJ2-7; D possibly corresponds to TRBD2 (6 bases). V dropped 6 bases and J dropped 5 bases, with 20 bases sitting between them. The germline CDR1 and CDR2 sequences are LNHNV and YYDKDF (reference sequence). The CDR3 consists of 15 residues. This chain's CDR3 is CATRISGELVDEQYF. CDR3 nucleotides: TGTGCCACCAGAATCTCGGGGGAATTAGTGGACGAGCAGTACTTC.

The rearrangement joins TRBV5-1 to TRBJ2-3, with TRBD2 identical over 7 bases. The CDR3 spans 15 residues. Trimming at V came to 4 bases and at J to 0 bases, leaving 5 bases not matched to a gene. CDR1 is SGHRS, CDR2 YFSETQ, per germline. CDR3 DNA: TGCGCCAGCAGCCCTAGCGGCTATAGCACAGATACGCAGTATTTT. Translated, it gives CASSPSGYSTDTQYF. The whole variable domain, remainder taken from reference TRBV5-1 and TRBJ2-3, is KAGVTQTPRYLIKTRGQQVTLSCSPISGHRSVSWYQQTPGQGLQFLFEYFSETQRNKGNFPGRFSGRQFSNSRSEMNVSTLELGDSALYLCASSPSGYSTDTQYFGPGTRLTVL.

V and J are TRBV30 and TRBJ1-2; 8 nucleotides align to TRBD1. The germline CDR1 and CDR2 sequences are GTSNPN and SVGIG (reference sequence). This CDR3 region has 14 residues. With 4 bases clipped from V and 4 bases from J, the junction kept 8 bases outside the gene matches. Here the CDR3 DNA reads TGTGCCTGGAACGGACAGGGAGGGGTCTATGGCTACACCTTC. It encodes CAWNGQGGVYGYTF.

The rearrangement links TRBV14 to TRBJ1-2; 7 bases agree with TRBD1. Germline loops: CDR1 SGHDN, CDR2 FVKESK. The CDR3 has 13 amino acids. J was trimmed by 6 bases and V by 6 bases; bases with no gene match: 7. The CDR3 loop reads CASSRLTGDGYTF. In nucleotides, the CDR3 is TGTGCCAGCAGTCGATTAACAGGGGATGGCTACACCTTC.

The genes are TRBV9 and TRBJ1-4, with D perhaps TRBD1 (6 bases). Germline CDR1 is SGDLS and CDR2 is YYNGEE. The V end lost 0 bases, the J end lost 7 bases, and 13 bases lay between the germline ends. The CDR3 consists of 15 residues. The chain's CDR3 is CASSVVGGAGEKLFF. The DNA of the CDR3 is TGTGCCAGCAGCGTAGTCGGGGGGGCTGGTGAAAAACTGTTTTTT.

V and J are TRBV2 and TRBJ2-2; 7 bases align to TRBD2. CDR3 length equals 13 residues. The J segment lost 7 bases and the V segment lost 6 bases, leaving 5 bases of the junction unmatched. The germline CDR1 and CDR2 sequences are SNHLY and FYNNEI. The CDR3 sequence is CASRQRESGELFF. The CDR3 DNA follows: TGTGCCAGCAGACAGCGGGAAAGCGGGGAGCTGTTTTTT. Drawing the rest from reference TRBV2 and TRBJ2-2, the complete variable domain is EPEVTQTPSHQVTQMGQEVILRCVPISNHLYFYWYRQILGQKVEFLVSFYNNEISEKSEIFDDQFSVERPDGSNFTLKIRSTKLEDSAMYFCASRQRESGELFFGEGSRLTVL.

The chain couples TRBV6-5 to TRBJ2-7; tentative D call: TRBD1 (6 bases). V dropped 6 bases and J dropped 3 bases, with 18 bases sitting between them. CDR3 length: 15 amino acids. Germline lookup yields CDR1 MNHEY and CDR2 SVGAGI. The CDR3 here is CASSAYGARGYEQYV. As DNA, the CDR3 is TGTGCCAGCAGCGCGTACGGGGCCAGGGGCTACGAGCAGTACGTC.

The rearrangement links TRBV24-1 to TRBJ2-7; 16 positions match TRBD2. V trimming: 5 bases; J trimming: 3 bases; junction bases outside the gene matches: 6. CDR3 length equals 17 residues. The V gene's germline CDR1 is KGHDR and CDR2 SFDVKD. The CDR3 DNA follows: TGTGCCACCAGTGGCGGGACTAGCGGGAGGGGGAGCTACGAGCAGTACTTC. Translated, it gives CATSGGTSGRGSYEQYF.

This clone came up once. The rearrangement links TRBV19 to TRBJ1-1, with a tentative D call TRBD1 (6 bases). Per germline, CDR1 LNHDA and CDR2 SQIVND (reference sequence). The germline V and J ends were trimmed by 6 bases and 4 bases, with 15 bases remaining between them. The CDR3 has 14 residues. CDR3 DNA sequence: TGTGCCAGTAGCCTACAGGGCCGGGGCACTGAAGCTTTCTTT. Translated, it gives CASSLQGRGTEAFF.

The chain joins TRBV12-1 to TRBJ2-3; the table's D call, TRBD2, has no DNA check behind it. TRBV12-1 is a recognized pseudogene. The CDR3 covers 15 residues. The CDR3 sequence is CANPPPGLAVDTQYF. CDR3 nucleotide sequence: TGTGCCAACCCCCCTCCGGGACTAGCCGTAGATACGCAGTATTTT.

V usage is TRBV7-9 and J usage is TRBJ1-2; possibly TRBD1 for D (6 bases). V gave up 5 bases and J gave up 4 bases, with 14 bases separating them. The CDR3 is 14 residues long. Germline V gene sequence: CDR1 SEHNR, CDR2 FQNEAQ (reference sequence). The CDR3 reads CASSAPGVGYGYTF. The CDR3 DNA follows: TGTGCCAGCAGCGCACCAGGGGTTGGCTATGGCTACACCTTC.

This sequence joins TRBV28 and TRBJ1-1; 7 positions agree with TRBD1. Germline-derived CDR1 and CDR2 are MDHEN and SYDVKM. V trimming: 5 bases; J trimming: 5 bases; junction bases outside the gene matches: 8. There are 14 residues in the CDR3. CDR3 in amino acids: CASSPRGVWTEAFF. For the CDR3, the DNA is TGTGCCAGCAGTCCCAGGGGGGTTTGGACTGAAGCTTTCTTT.

In this sample, this clone turned up once. The V and J genes are TRBV12-3 or TRBV12-4 and TRBJ1-5; unclear D gene. V was clipped by 5 bases and J by 6 bases, with 8 bases between them. The CDR3 is made up of 12 amino acids. CDR3 nucleotides: TGTGCCAGCAGTGCCCGGGGTCAGCCCCAGCATTTT. Translation: CASSARGQPQHF.

V usage is TRBV18 and J usage is TRBJ1-1; TRBD1 is a possible D gene (6 bases). CDR1 is KGHSH, CDR2 LQKENI, per germline. V lost 2 bases, J lost 7 bases, and 11 bases lay in between. The CDR3 has 13 residues. The CDR3 loop is CASSPYKDSEAFF. Here the CDR3 DNA reads TGTGCCAGCTCACCATACAAGGACAGTGAAGCTTTCTTT.

V gene TRBV27 combines with J gene TRBJ1-6, with unresolved D. Germline V gene sequence: CDR1 MNHEY, CDR2 SMNVEV (reference sequence). CDR3 size: 17 residues. The germline V and J ends were trimmed by 2 bases and 0 bases, with 11 bases remaining between them. CDR3 loop: CASSLRLPGSYNSPLHF. The CDR3 DNA follows: TGTGCCAGCAGTTTACGACTCCCGGGCTCCTATAATTCACCCCTCCACTTT.

The V and J genes are TRBV9 and TRBJ2-3; 10 bases align to TRBD2. This CDR3 region has 16 residues. CDR1 is SGDLS and CDR2 is YYNGEE in the germline V gene. With V trimmed by 1 base and J by 4 bases, 6 bases remained unmatched. In DNA form, the CDR3 reads TGTGCCAGCAGCGTATCGCCTAGCGGGGGTGCAGATACGCAGTATTTT. Encoded protein: CASSVSPSGGADTQYF.

This sequence joins TRBV11-2 and TRBJ2-2, with TRBD1 matching 8 bases. V lost 4 bases to trimming and J lost 4 bases; unmatched junction nucleotides: 2. CDR1 and CDR2 (germline): SGHAT, FQNNGV. The CDR3 loop spans 14 amino acids. The CDR3 here is CASSSGGVTGELFF. CDR3 sequence (DNA): TGTGCCAGCAGCTCAGGGGGCGTCACCGGGGAGCTGTTTTTT.

The chain employs TRBV11-2 and TRBJ2-5; D may be TRBD2 (7 bases). Germline assignment: CDR1 SGHAT and CDR2 FQNNGV. Trimming shortened V by 1 base and J by 5 bases, and 17 bases separated the two germline ends. The CDR3 covers 16 residues. For the CDR3, the DNA is TGTGCCAGCAGCTTAGGGCGAGGGGGGGCAAGGGAGACCCAGTACTTC. Protein product: CASSLGRGGARETQYF.

The gene calls are TRBV19 and TRBJ1-1; the match to TRBD1 covers 9 bases. Germline CDR1 reads LNHDA; CDR2 reads SQIVND (reference sequence). The CDR3 has 16 amino acids. The V and J ends lost 0 bases and 0 bases, in that order; junction bases with no gene match: 2. The CDR3 DNA is TGTGCCAGTAGTATAGAGACAGGGGGATTGAACACTGAAGCTTTCTTT. It yields the protein CASSIETGGLNTEAFF. Together with reference TRBV19 and TRBJ1-1, the CDR3 gives the full variable domain: DGGITQSPKYLFRKEGQNVTLSCEQNLNHDAMYWYRQDPGQGLRLIYYSQIVNDFQKGDIAEGYSVSREKKESFPLTVTSAQKNPTAFYLCASSIETGGLNTEAFFGQGTRLTVV.

The chain carries TRBV2 and TRBJ1-3; possible D gene TRBD1, 6 bases. The CDR3 is 15 amino acids. Trimming removed 5 bases at V and 9 bases at J, with 20 bases between. Germline loops: CDR1 SNHLY, CDR2 FYNNEI. CDR3 DNA: TGTGCCAGCAGTCCTGGACAGTCGGGTTTCGCCACCATATATTTT. It encodes CASSPGQSGFATIYF.

This clone was detected a few times. This chain links TRBV9 with TRBJ1-1; 7 nucleotides line up with TRBD1. J gave up 5 bases and V 7 bases, and 8 bases lay outside the gene matches. CDR1 is SGDLS, CDR2 YYNGEE, per germline. The CDR3 sequence is 13 residues long. The CDR3 reads CASARAGGTEAFF. The DNA of the CDR3 is TGTGCCAGCGCGAGGGCAGGGGGGACTGAAGCTTTCTTT.